Listed here are 18 T cell receptor beta chains from one sample, sequenced in a study of T-cell reconstitution after alpha-beta-depleted transplantation in children. A TCRbeta library incorporating unique molecular identifiers was prepared. MiXCR, run by TCRdb on the PCR reads, gives a single entry per CDR3 protein. The sample has a few hundred thousand distinct CDR3 sequences, under 13% seen once. The sample in question was PBMCs from the stem cell graft donor, obtained from the stem cell graft. These receptors came from a human donor who donated a stem cell graft to a child with acute lymphoblastic leukemia.

Only a few counts were recorded for this clonotype. This chain uses TRBV24-1 with TRBJ2-5, with unresolved D. Germline CDR1 KGHDR, CDR2 SFDVKD. The CDR3 is 12 residues long. V was shortened by 8 bases and J by 1 base, with 7 bases between the two germline ends. The CDR3 loop is CATNPCQETQYF. In DNA form, the CDR3 reads TGTGCCACCAATCCCTGCCAAGAGACCCAGTACTTC.

This clonotype was detected ten times or more. J is TRBJ2-7 and V is TRBV4-1; D not certain. The CDR3 sequence is 16 residues long. Germline-derived CDR1 and CDR2 are MGHRA and YSYEKL. Trimming cost V 4 bases and J 1 base, with 17 bases left between them. CDR3 loop: CASSPMKLLGSYEQYF. The CDR3 DNA is TGCGCCAGCAGCCCCATGAAGCTACTGGGATCCTACGAGCAGTACTTC.

V usage is TRBV7-2 and J usage is TRBJ1-3; D not certain. Trimming pared 5 bases from V and 8 bases from J, leaving 13 bases between. The CDR3 is made up of 13 amino acids. CDR1 and CDR2 from the germline V gene are SGHTA and FQGNSA. For the CDR3, the DNA is TGTGCCAGCAGCACTGACCGGGGAGACACCATATATTTT. Residues: CASSTDRGDTIYF.

This clonotype was counted a few times. The chain joins TRBV27 to TRBJ2-1, with 8 bases fitting TRBD2. Germline values: CDR1 MNHEY, CDR2 SMNVEV (reference sequence). The CDR3 runs to 15 residues. V was pared by 7 bases and J by 0 bases, with 5 bases of the junction left unmatched. The DNA for the CDR3 is TGTGCCAGCATCTCACTAGCGGACTCCTACAATGAGCAGTTCTTC. It yields the protein CASISLADSYNEQFF.

The table lists this clonotype with a few counts. V gene TRBV7-2 combines with J gene TRBJ2-7, with D unclear. Trimming cost V 5 bases and J 2 bases, with 10 bases left between them. The CDR3 covers 13 residues. Germline lookup yields CDR1 SGHTA and CDR2 FQGNSA. This chain's CDR3 is CASSPPTTYEQYF. The CDR3, as DNA: TGTGCCAGCAGCCCCCCGACGACCTACGAGCAGTACTTC.

This clonotype has just a few counts. The V call is TRBV12-3 or TRBV12-4, the J call TRBJ2-3, with TRBD2 as a possible D gene (6 bases). Trimming took 3 bases from V and 2 from J, leaving 18 bases between them. This CDR3 spans 17 amino acids. Here the CDR3 DNA reads TGTGCCAGCAGTTTTGCCCCATTAGCGGCGGACACAGATACGCAGTATTTT. It yields the protein CASSFAPLAADTDTQYF.

A few counts support this clonotype. The chain is built from TRBV6-2 or TRBV6-3 and TRBJ2-5; D may be TRBD1 or TRBD2 (5 bases each). The CDR3 contains 14 residues. Germline V lookup: CDR1 MNHEY, CDR2 SVGEGT. V was pared by 5 bases and J by 4 bases, with 14 bases between. CDR3 in amino acids: CASSVAGSRETQYF. The CDR3 nucleotides read TGTGCCAGCAGTGTAGCAGGGAGCCGAGAGACCCAGTACTTC.

A few counts support this clonotype. The V gene is TRBV6-5, the J gene TRBJ2-3; no reliable D call. CDR1 and CDR2 (germline): MNHEY, SVGAGI. The CDR3 length is 17 residues. The ends were cut back, 0 bases at V and 1 base at J, with 14 bases in the middle. The DNA for the CDR3 is TGTGCCAGCAGTTACTCAAACGGAAGGTTGGGCACAGATACGCAGTATTTT. Protein sequence: CASSYSNGRLGTDTQYF.

Regarding this clonotype: This likely comes from a read error, as the CDR3 has no conserved phenylalanine or tryptophan at its end. The chain has TRBV6-2 or TRBV6-3 and TRBJ2-7; D is unclear. V dropped 8 bases and J dropped 0 bases, with 8 bases sitting between them. Germline V gives CDR1 MNHEY, CDR2 SVGEGT. The length of the CDR3 is 12 residues. The CDR3 is CASGSASYEQYL. The DNA for the CDR3 is TGTGCCAGCGGCTCCGCCTCCTACGAGCAGTACTTG.

The table lists this clonotype with a few counts. The chain is built from TRBV24-1 and TRBJ2-1, with 9 bases that match TRBD1. Germline-derived CDR1 and CDR2 are KGHDR and SFDVKD. Trimming cost V 5 bases and J 6 bases; bases outside gene matches: 7. The CDR3 covers 15 residues. CDR3 coding DNA: TGTGCCACCAGTGGCACAGGGGGCATGAGCAATGAGCAGTTCTTC. Its protein is CATSGTGGMSNEQFF.

This clonotype was observed a few times. V gene TRBV5-5 combines with J gene TRBJ2-1; D is unclear. From germline, CDR1 is SGHKS and CDR2 YYEKEE (reference sequence). Trimming took off 1 base at V and 6 bases at J, with 8 bases between the two ends. The CDR3 contains 13 residues. In nucleotides, the CDR3 is TGTGCCAGCAGCTTGAGTGTTTTCAATGAGCAGTTCTTC. Amino acid sequence: CASSLSVFNEQFF.

This chain uses TRBV19 with TRBJ2-3, with a possible D match to TRBD2 (5 bases). The V end was cut by 5 bases, the J end by 9 bases, with 15 bases between. This CDR3 comprises 13 residues. CDR1 and CDR2 from the germline V gene are LNHDA and SQIVND (reference sequence). DNA for the CDR3: TGTGCCAGTAGTTCCGGGATAGCCGTCACGCAGTATTTT. Its translation: CASSSGIAVTQYF.

This clonotype was seen a few times. The chain combines TRBV28 with TRBJ2-5; perhaps TRBD1 as D (6 bases). V was clipped by 6 bases and J by 2 bases, with 13 bases between them. Germline-derived CDR1 and CDR2 are MDHEN and SYDVKM. The CDR3 is made up of 14 amino acids. The CDR3 sequence: CASSPQDSQETQYF. Here the CDR3 DNA reads TGTGCCAGCAGCCCTCAGGACAGTCAAGAGACCCAGTACTTC.

The chain has TRBV4-1 and TRBJ2-1, with no clear D. Deletions cut 6 bases from V and 3 bases from J, with 9 bases between. This CDR3 has 13 amino acids. CDR1 is MGHRA and CDR2 is YSYEKL in the germline V gene. The CDR3 reads CASRSTDYNEQFF. In DNA, the CDR3 is TGCGCCAGCAGGTCGACCGACTACAATGAGCAGTTCTTC.

This clonotype appeared many times. The V call is TRBV20-1, the J call TRBJ2-3; a possible D gene is TRBD2 (5 bases). V was clipped by 3 bases and J by 0 bases, with 10 bases between them. From germline, CDR1 is DFQATT and CDR2 SNEGSKA (reference sequence). The CDR3 contains 14 residues. CDR3: CSASRGSSTDTQYF. The CDR3, as DNA: TGCAGTGCTAGTCGAGGGAGCAGCACAGATACGCAGTATTTT.

This chain links TRBV7-9 with TRBJ1-1, with D uncertain. CDR3 length: 12 residues. Germline assignment: CDR1 SEHNR and CDR2 FQNEAQ (reference sequence). V dropped 7 bases and J dropped 3 bases, with 9 bases sitting between them. CDR3 amino acids: CASNHGDTEAFF. Written as DNA, the CDR3 is TGTGCCAGCAACCATGGGGACACTGAAGCTTTCTTT.

This clonotype was picked up a small number of times. The rearrangement uses TRBV24-1 and TRBJ2-6; D unresolved. CDR1 and CDR2 from the germline V gene are KGHDR and SFDVKD. CDR3 size: 17 residues. The V end was cut by 3 bases, the J end by 0 bases, with 11 bases between. Here the CDR3 DNA reads TGTGCCACCAGTGATGTCGAAGGTATCTCTGGGGCCAACGTCCTGACTTTC. This translates into CATSDVEGISGANVLTF.

This clonotype has just a few counts. The V and J genes are TRBV4-1 and TRBJ2-7; D gene unclear. The ends were cut back, 0 bases at V and 1 base at J, with 13 bases in the middle. Looked up from germline, CDR1 is MGHRA and CDR2 is YSYEKL. The CDR3 extends over 16 amino acids. The CDR3 DNA reads TGCGCCAGCAGCCAAGATGGGTCGGAGCCTTCCTACGAGCAGTACTTC. Amino acid sequence: CASSQDGSEPSYEQYF.